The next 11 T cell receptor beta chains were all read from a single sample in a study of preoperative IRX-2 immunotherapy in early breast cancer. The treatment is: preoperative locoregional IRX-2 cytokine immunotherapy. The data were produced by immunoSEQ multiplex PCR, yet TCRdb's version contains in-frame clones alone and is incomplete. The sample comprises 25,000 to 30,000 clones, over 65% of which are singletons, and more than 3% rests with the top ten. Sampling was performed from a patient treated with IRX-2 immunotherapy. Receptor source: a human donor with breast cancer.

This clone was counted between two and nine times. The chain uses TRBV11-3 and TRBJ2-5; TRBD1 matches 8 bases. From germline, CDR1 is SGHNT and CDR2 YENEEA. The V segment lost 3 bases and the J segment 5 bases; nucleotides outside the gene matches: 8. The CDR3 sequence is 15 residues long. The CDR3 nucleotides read TGTGCCAGCAGCTTCGACAGGGGCTGGGGGGAGACCCAGTACTTC. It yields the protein CASSFDRGWGETQYF.

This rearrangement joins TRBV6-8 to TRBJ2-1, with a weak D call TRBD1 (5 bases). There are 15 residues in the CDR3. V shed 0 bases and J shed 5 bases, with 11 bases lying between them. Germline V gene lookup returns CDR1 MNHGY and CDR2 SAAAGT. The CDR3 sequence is CASSYSSPGHNEQFF. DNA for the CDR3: TGTGCCAGCAGTTACTCGAGTCCAGGGCACAATGAGCAGTTCTTC.

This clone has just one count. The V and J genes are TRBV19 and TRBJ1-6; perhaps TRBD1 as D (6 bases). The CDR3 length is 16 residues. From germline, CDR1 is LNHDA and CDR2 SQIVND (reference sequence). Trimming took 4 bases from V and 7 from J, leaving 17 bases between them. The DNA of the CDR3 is TGTGCCAGTAGTACCCTCCGACAGGCTTCCAATTCACCCCTCCACTTT. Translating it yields CASSTLRQASNSPLHF.

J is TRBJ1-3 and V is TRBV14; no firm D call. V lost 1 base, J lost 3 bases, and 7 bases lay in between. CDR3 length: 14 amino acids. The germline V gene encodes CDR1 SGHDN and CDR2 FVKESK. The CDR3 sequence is CASSQVGGGNTIYF. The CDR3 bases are TGTGCCAGCAGCCAAGTCGGAGGTGGAAACACCATATATTTT.

CDR3 loop: CASSGTSTDTQYF. The CDR3 DNA follows: TGTGCCAGCAGTGGGACTAGCACAGATACGCAGTATTTT. This sequence joins TRBV7-1 and TRBJ2-3, with D maybe TRBD2 (6 bases). TRBV7-1 is recorded as an ORF, its role being uncertain. CDR3 size: 13 residues. V lost 6 bases and J 0 bases, leaving 7 bases between the germline ends.

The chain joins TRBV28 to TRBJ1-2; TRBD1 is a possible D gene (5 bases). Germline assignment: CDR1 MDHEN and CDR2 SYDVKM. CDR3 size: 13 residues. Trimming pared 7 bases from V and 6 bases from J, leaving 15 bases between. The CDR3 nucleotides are TGTGCCAGCATGGGACGGGGTATTCATGGCTACACCTTC. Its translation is CASMGRGIHGYTF.

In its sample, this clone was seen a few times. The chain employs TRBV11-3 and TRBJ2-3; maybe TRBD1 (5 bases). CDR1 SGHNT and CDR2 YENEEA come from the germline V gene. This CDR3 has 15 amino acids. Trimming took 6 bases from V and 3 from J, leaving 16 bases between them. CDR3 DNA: TGTGCCAGCAGTCAAGACAGAGTAAGGACAGATACGCAGTATTTT. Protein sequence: CASSQDRVRTDTQYF.

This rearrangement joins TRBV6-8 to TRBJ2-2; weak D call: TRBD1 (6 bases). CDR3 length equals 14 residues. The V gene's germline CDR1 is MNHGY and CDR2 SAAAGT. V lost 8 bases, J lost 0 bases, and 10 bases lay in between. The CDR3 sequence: CASGDIANTGELFF. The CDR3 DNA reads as TGTGCCAGCGGGGACATCGCGAACACCGGGGAGCTGTTTTTT.

CDR3 amino acids: CASSLAGALHQETQYF. The CDR3 DNA follows: TGTGCCAGCAGCTTGGCGGGGGCTTTACACCAAGAGACCCAGTACTTC. The chain combines TRBV11-3 with TRBJ2-5, with D possibly TRBD2 on 7 matching bases. V was clipped by 3 bases and J by 0 bases, with 14 bases between them. Looked up from germline, CDR1 is SGHNT and CDR2 is YENEEA. The CDR3 consists of 16 residues.

The CDR3 nucleotides are TGTGCCTGGAGCAGGGAGGGCCAGCCCCAGCATTTT. Translation: CAWSREGQPQHF. The chain has TRBV30 and TRBJ1-5; weak D call: TRBD1 (5 bases). The CDR3 spans 12 residues. Per the germline V gene, CDR1 is GTSNPN and CDR2 is SVGIG (reference sequence). The germline V and J ends were trimmed by 3 bases and 7 bases, with 10 bases remaining between them.

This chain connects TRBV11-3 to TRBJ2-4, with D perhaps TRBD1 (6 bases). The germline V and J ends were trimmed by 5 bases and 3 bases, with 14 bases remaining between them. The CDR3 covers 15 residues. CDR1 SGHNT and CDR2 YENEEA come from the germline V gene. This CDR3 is CASSQIEGVKNIQYF. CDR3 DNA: TGTGCCAGCAGCCAAATAGAGGGGGTCAAAAACATTCAGTACTTC. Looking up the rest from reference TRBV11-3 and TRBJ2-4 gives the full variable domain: EAGVVQSPRYKIIEKKQPVAFWCNPISGHNTLYWYLQNLGQGPELLIRYENEEAVDDSQLPKDRFSAERLKGVDSTLKIQPAELGDSAVYLCASSQIEGVKNIQYFGAGTRLSVL.